This TCR beta chain was sequenced for a study of blood T cell repertoires in COVID-19. Across the study: T cells, B-cell-depleted T cells, or PBMCs provided the cDNA or gDNA that served as material.

This CDR3 has 13 residues. V gave up 4 bases and J gave up 6 bases, with 14 bases separating them. CDR1 SGHRS and CDR2 YFSETQ come from the germline V gene. Under the authors' procedure: How many nucleated cells were present was estimated from reference gene primer amplification. Sequencing was performed with immunoSEQ multiplex PCR; in TCRdb, only in-frame clones are kept and a portion is missing. V and J calls and clone size are copied from that table; D and trimming were computed from the DNA. The sample has about 21,000 clones; approximately 90% are singletons. The source material was peripheral blood. The sequence was obtained from a man aged 70-80 years with active COVID-19. The V call is TRBV5-1, the J call TRBJ2-7, with unresolved D. CDR3 protein: CASSLTTLSEQYF. The CDR3 nucleotides read TGCGCCAGCAGCCTAACTACTCTGAGCGAGCAGTACTTC. The complete variable domain, with remaining parts taken from reference TRBV5-1 and TRBJ2-7, reads KAGVTQTPRYLIKTRGQQVTLSCSPISGHRSVSWYQQTPGQGLQFLFEYFSETQRNKGNFPGRFSGRQFSNSRSEMNVSTLELGDSALYLCASSLTTLSEQYFGPGTRLTVT.